What follows is one T cell receptor (beta chain) and its context. Authors' data handling: Quantification of nucleated cells was approximated via reference gene primer amplification. The data were produced by immunoSEQ multiplex PCR, yet TCRdb's version contains in-frame clones alone and is incomplete. That table gives V, J and clone size, and the DNA gave D and trimming. The sample yields 280,000 or so clones, around 89% seen once. The CDR3 consists of 13 residues. Per germline, CDR1 KGHDR and CDR2 SFDVKD. The junction had 12 bases not matched to a gene; V was cut back by 9 bases and J by 12 bases. The data derive from a study of blood T cell repertoires in COVID-19. Turning to the study itself: Some COVID-19 samples were acute and others convalescent; all came from the United States, Italy and Spain. Sample material is recorded as cDNA or gDNA derived from T cells, B-cell-depleted T cells, or PBMCs.

The source of this sequence is a woman between 25 and 40 years old who had recovered from COVID-19. The rearrangement links TRBV24-1 to TRBJ2-3; 9 bases are a match to TRBD2. Sequencing input: peripheral blood. CDR3 sequence reads: CATRATSGGLQYF. The CDR3 DNA follows: TGTGCCACCCGTGCGACTAGCGGTGGCCTTCAGTATTTT.